The 20 T cell receptor beta chains below all came from one sample that was sequenced in a study of persistence of HIV-infected CD4 T cells. Sequencing used immunoSEQ version 4 in survey mode. Produced via immunoSEQ multiplex PCR; TCRdb's table is partial and in-frame only. Here the sample spans 15,000 to 20,000 clones, approximately 64% being singletons. What these receptors recognize is not known. The stimulus was lysate of CMV-infected fibroblasts, around 10 ug/mL. Responding CD4+ T cells were sorted by upregulation of both CD40 ligand and CD69. The specimen comprised CD4+ T cells sorted from PBMCs after approximately 19-hour stimulation, sampled from a patient who received antiretroviral therapy. All receptors come from an adult woman with HIV who was CMV-seropositive.

The rearrangement links TRBV3-1 (or the pseudogene TRBV3-2) to TRBJ1-5; D is undetermined. The V end was cut by 4 bases, the J end by 3 bases, with 13 bases between. This CDR3 is built from 15 residues. Germline V lookup: CDR1 LGHDT, CDR2 YNNKEL (reference sequence). The DNA for the CDR3 is TGTGCCAGCAGCCCCTCGACATCAGTCAATCAGCCCCAGCATTTT. Translation gives CASSPSTSVNQPQHF.

The chain combines TRBV5-1 with TRBJ1-1, with D unresolved. CDR1 is SGHRS, CDR2 YFSETQ, per germline. Trimming removed 3 bases from V and 4 bases from J, with 10 bases in between. CDR3 length: 13 amino acids. CDR3 sequence (DNA): TGCGCCAGCAGCTCCTGGGTTGGCACTGAAGCTTTCTTT. As protein: CASSSWVGTEAFF.

V usage is TRBV5-1 and J usage is TRBJ1-4, with 7 bases that match TRBD1. The germline CDR1 and CDR2 sequences are SGHRS and YFSETQ. J gave up 7 bases and V 0 bases, and 6 bases lay outside the gene matches. This CDR3 contains 15 residues. CDR3 coding DNA: TGCGCCAGCAGCTTGGTGAGGGGGCCGGCTGAAAAACTGTTTTTT. Its protein is CASSLVRGPAEKLFF. The variable domain in full, completed from reference TRBV5-1 and TRBJ1-4, reads KAGVTQTPRYLIKTRGQQVTLSCSPISGHRSVSWYQQTPGQGLQFLFEYFSETQRNKGNFPGRFSGRQFSNSRSEMNVSTLELGDSALYLCASSLVRGPAEKLFFGSGTQLSVL.

CDR3 nucleotide sequence: TGTGCCAGCAGCTTAGGAGGGGGGTTAGGCTACACCTTC. Protein sequence: CASSLGGGLGYTF. The chain is built from TRBV7-3 and TRBJ1-2, with a possible D match to TRBD1 (6 bases). The CDR3 is 13 amino acids. The V gene's germline CDR1 is SGHTA and CDR2 FQGTGA. The ends were cut back, 2 bases at V and 8 bases at J, with 12 bases in the middle.

This clone was seen only a few times. The rearrangement uses TRBV19 and TRBJ1-3, with 8 positions matching TRBD1. The V gene end was trimmed by 5 bases and the J gene end by 7 bases; junction bases not matched to a gene: 10. CDR3 length equals 15 residues. Germline-derived CDR1 and CDR2 are LNHDA and SQIVND (reference sequence). CDR3 nucleotides: TGTGCCAGTAGTCCGCAGAGGACAGGGAGGAACACCATATATTTT. Its translation is CASSPQRTGRNTIYF.

V gene TRBV12-3 or TRBV12-4 combines with J gene TRBJ1-2; TRBD1 aligns across 8 bases. The CDR3 is 13 amino acids. The J segment lost 4 bases and the V segment lost 6 bases, leaving 4 bases of the junction unmatched. The CDR3 sequence is CASSGQGFYGYTF. CDR3 in DNA: TGTGCCAGCAGCGGACAGGGATTCTATGGCTACACCTTC.

This CDR3 is CASSLAGTKETQYF. DNA of the CDR3: TGTGCCAGCAGCTTAGCGGGCACCAAGGAGACCCAGTACTTC. The chain employs TRBV7-8 and TRBJ2-5; no firm D call. Trimming removed 0 bases at V and 5 bases at J, with 10 bases between. Per the germline V gene, CDR1 is SGHVS and CDR2 is FQNEAQ. The length of the CDR3 is 14 residues.

V usage is TRBV29-1 and J usage is TRBJ1-2; D gene unclear. Germline V CDR1 and CDR2: SQVTM, ANQGSEA. Trimming removed 0 bases from V and 4 bases from J, with 18 bases in between. The CDR3 contains 16 residues. The CDR3 sequence: CSVEDRQPSNFYGYTF. DNA for the CDR3: TGCAGCGTTGAAGATCGGCAACCTAGTAATTTCTATGGCTACACCTTC.

The chain employs TRBV5-1 and TRBJ1-4; 7 bases agree with TRBD1. Germline CDR1 is SGHRS and CDR2 is YFSETQ. V was pared by 4 bases and J by 0 bases, with 6 bases of the junction left unmatched. This CDR3 spans 16 amino acids. The CDR3 here is CASSASQGATNEKLFF. The CDR3 DNA reads as TGCGCCAGCAGCGCCAGTCAGGGGGCAACTAATGAAAAACTGTTTTTT. Variable domain in full (rest from reference TRBV5-1 and TRBJ1-4): KAGVTQTPRYLIKTRGQQVTLSCSPISGHRSVSWYQQTPGQGLQFLFEYFSETQRNKGNFPGRFSGRQFSNSRSEMNVSTLELGDSALYLCASSASQGATNEKLFFGSGTQLSVL.

This clone was detected only a few times. This chain uses TRBV5-4 with TRBJ2-3, with D uncertain. CDR1 and CDR2 from the germline V gene are SGHNT and YYREEE (reference sequence). Between the trimmed V and J ends, which lost 2 bases and 0 bases, there was a span of 7 bases. The CDR3 runs to 14 residues. CDR3 loop: CASSFGPSTDTQYF. The CDR3 DNA reads TGTGCCAGCAGCTTTGGCCCTAGCACAGATACGCAGTATTTT.

This chain uses TRBV4-1 with TRBJ2-5, with a tentative D call TRBD2 (6 bases). The CDR3 is 14 residues long. Germline CDR1 reads MGHRA; CDR2 reads YSYEKL. Between the trimmed V and J ends, which lost 1 base and 5 bases, there was a span of 11 bases. CDR3 bases: TGCGCCAGCAGCCAAGGACGGGGGTGGGAGACCCAGTACTTC. Translation: CASSQGRGWETQYF.

The gene calls are TRBV9 and TRBJ2-3, with TRBD2 matching 10 bases. With 7 bases clipped from V and 2 bases from J, the junction kept 13 bases outside the gene matches. This CDR3 contains 17 residues. Germline assignment: CDR1 SGDLS and CDR2 YYNGEE. The CDR3 nucleotides read TGTGCCAGCGGTAGGCTAGCGGGGGTTGGAGTCACAGATACGCAGTATTTT. Translating gives CASGRLAGVGVTDTQYF.

V and J are TRBV19 and TRBJ1-4; TRBD1 agrees at 9 bases. Per germline, CDR1 LNHDA and CDR2 SQIVND (reference sequence). CDR3 length: 19 amino acids. Trimming took 3 bases from V and 5 from J; bases not matched to a gene: 16. CDR3: CASSIYMGTGMIENEKLFF. CDR3 DNA: TGTGCCAGTAGTATTTATATGGGGACAGGGATGATTGAGAATGAAAAACTGTTTTTT.

The CDR3, as DNA: TGCGCCAGCAGCCCCTGGAACAGGGGGCGTGCAGGGGACACTGAAGCTTTCTTT. Amino acid sequence: CASSPWNRGRAGDTEAFF. The chain couples TRBV4-1 to TRBJ1-1; the match to TRBD1 covers 9 bases. The V and J ends lost 4 bases and 3 bases, in that order; junction bases with no gene match: 15. CDR3 length: 18 residues. Germline V gene lookup returns CDR1 MGHRA and CDR2 YSYEKL.

V and J are TRBV27 and TRBJ2-5; D gene unclear. V lost 6 bases and J lost 5, with 10 bases in between. Germline V gene data show CDR1 as MNHEY and CDR2 as SMNVEV (reference sequence). There are 12 residues in the CDR3. DNA for the CDR3: TGTGCCAGCAGCCACCGTGGGGAGACCCAGTACTTC. Amino acids: CASSHRGETQYF.

This clone was detected a few times. V is TRBV9 and J is TRBJ2-1, with 10 nucleotides matching TRBD2. The J segment lost 6 bases and the V segment lost 0 bases, leaving 3 bases of the junction unmatched. The V gene's germline CDR1 is SGDLS and CDR2 YYNGEE. The CDR3 sequence is 15 residues long. CDR3 in amino acids: CASSVASGGANEQFF. CDR3 in DNA: TGTGCCAGCAGCGTAGCGAGCGGGGGGGCCAATGAGCAGTTCTTC.

The chain employs TRBV6-2 or TRBV6-3 and TRBJ2-7; a weak D match, TRBD1 (5 bases). This CDR3 contains 12 residues. Germline CDR1 MNHEY, CDR2 SVGEGT. V dropped 6 bases and J dropped 4 bases, with 10 bases sitting between them. The DNA of the CDR3 is TGTGCCAGCAGCCCTACAGGATACGAGCAGTACTTC. This encodes CASSPTGYEQYF.

In DNA, the CDR3 is TGTGCCAGCAGCTTAGGCAGTTCGAACACTGAAGCTTTCTTT. Its translation: CASSLGSSNTEAFF. This chain links TRBV7-3 with TRBJ1-1; D gene ambiguous. In germline, CDR1 is SGHTA, CDR2 FQGTGA. The CDR3 length is 14 residues. Trimming pared 2 bases from V and 1 base from J, leaving 8 bases between.

J is TRBJ1-1 and V is TRBV19; D not certain. Germline lookup yields CDR1 LNHDA and CDR2 SQIVND (reference sequence). This CDR3 is 11 amino acids long. The V gene lost 11 bases and the J gene lost 2 bases, with 9 bases spanning the gap. This CDR3 is CAVTFNTEAFF. CDR3 nucleotide sequence: TGTGCCGTTACCTTCAACACTGAAGCTTTCTTT.

In its sample, this clone ranks as medium-sized. The chain is built from TRBV5-1 and TRBJ1-1; D gene uncertain. V lost 1 base and J lost 4, with 26 bases in between. Germline CDR1 is SGHRS and CDR2 is YFSETQ. The CDR3 runs to 19 residues. The CDR3 nucleotides read TGCGCCAGCAGCTTGTGGGGAAATACCCCTTCGAAACGAGGCACTGAAGCTTTCTTT. The encoded protein is CASSLWGNTPSKRGTEAFF. The full variable domain, in which reference TRBV5-1 and TRBJ1-1 provide the parts outside the CDR3, is KAGVTQTPRYLIKTRGQQVTLSCSPISGHRSVSWYQQTPGQGLQFLFEYFSETQRNKGNFPGRFSGRQFSNSRSEMNVSTLELGDSALYLCASSLWGNTPSKRGTEAFFGQGTRLTVV.